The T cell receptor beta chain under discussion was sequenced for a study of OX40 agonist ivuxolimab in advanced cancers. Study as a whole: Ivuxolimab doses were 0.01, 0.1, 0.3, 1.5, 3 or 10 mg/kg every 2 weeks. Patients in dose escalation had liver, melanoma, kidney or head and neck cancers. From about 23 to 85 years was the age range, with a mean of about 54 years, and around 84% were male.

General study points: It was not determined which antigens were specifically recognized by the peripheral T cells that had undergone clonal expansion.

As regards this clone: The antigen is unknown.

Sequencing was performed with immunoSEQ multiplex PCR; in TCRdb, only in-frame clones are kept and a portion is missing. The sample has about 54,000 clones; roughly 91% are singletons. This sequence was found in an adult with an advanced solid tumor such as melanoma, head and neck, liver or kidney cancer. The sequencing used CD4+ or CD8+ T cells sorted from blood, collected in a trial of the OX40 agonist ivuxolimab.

The CDR3 spells CASSVRGTAEAFF. The DNA of the CDR3 is TGTGCCAGCAGTGTCAGGGGCACTGCTGAAGCTTTCTTT. This chain joins TRBV6-5 and TRBJ1-1; D is possibly TRBD1 (6 bases). The V end was cut by 5 bases, the J end by 6 bases, with 13 bases between. Germline V lookup: CDR1 MNHEY, CDR2 SVGAGI. CDR3 length equals 13 residues.